The rows below give T cell receptor beta chains drawn from one sample of a study of a mutant IDH1 vaccine in newly diagnosed glioma. These TCRs' antigens remain unknown. Assay used: immunoSEQ multiplex PCR; TCRdb lists only in-frame clones, some missing. The table includes 50,000 to 75,000 clones, roughly four fifths detected once. Specimen: PBMCs, collected from a glioma patient whose treatment included an IDH1 peptide vaccine. These receptor sequences come from a man aged 50 or older with glioma. Each CDR3 is given with its conserved first and last residue. The D gene is left open where the match is weak. Rows give clone size only sometimes, using once, few, many, or a class for an expanded clone.

d_call,clone_size,v_call,j_call,cdr3_aa,cdr3_nt
-,-,TRBV7-3,TRBJ1-1,CASSQGVRNTEAFF,TGTGCCAGCAGCCAGGGCGTCAGGAACACTGAAGCTTTCTTT
TRBD2,-,TRBV19,TRBJ2-5,CASSTIAGVTQETQYF,TGTGCCAGTAGTACTATAGCGGGGGTGACACAAGAGACCCAGTACTTC
-,-,TRBV5-4,TRBJ1-5,CASSLGGNDQPQHF,TGTGCCAGCAGCTTGGGGGGTAACGATCAGCCCCAGCATTTT
-,-,TRBV2,TRBJ1-6,CASSVGGASPLHF,TGTGCCAGCAGTGTAGGGGGGGCTTCACCCCTCCACTTT
-,-,TRBV2,TRBJ2-7,CAKKEGLEQYF,TGTGCCAAAAAGGAGGGCCTCGAGCAGTACTTC
-,-,TRBV13,TRBJ2-1,CASSDTGSLSYNEQFF,TGTGCCAGCAGTGATACCGGGTCCCTCTCCTACAATGAGCAGTTCTTC
-,few,TRBV4-1,TRBJ2-7,CASSQEGRLLGNEQYF,TGCGCCAGCAGCCAAGAGGGGCGGCTATTAGGCAACGAGCAGTACTTC
-,-,TRBV30,TRBJ1-2,CAWMGREEGGYTF,TGTGCCTGGATGGGAAGGGAGGAGGGTGGCTACACCTTC
-,-,TRBV5-1,TRBJ2-3,CASSSLIGGGDTQYF,TGCGCCAGCAGCTCCCTAATAGGCGGCGGGGATACGCAGTATTTT
-,once,TRBV5-4,TRBJ2-3,CASWPWSTDTQYF,TGTGCCAGCTGGCCCTGGAGCACAGATACGCAGTATTTT
-,few,TRBV6-5,TRBJ1-2,CASSSRQSNNYGYTF,TGTGCCAGCAGTTCTCGACAGAGTAACAACTATGGCTACACCTTC
TRBD1,-,TRBV7-3,TRBJ2-7,CASSLWTGPHAKEQYF,TGTGCCAGCAGCCTTTGGACAGGGCCTCACGCCAAGGAGCAGTACTTC
-,-,TRBV18,TRBJ2-1,CASSTPQGGNEQFF,TGTGCCAGCTCGACCCCACAGGGAGGTAATGAGCAGTTCTTC
-,few,TRBV10-3,TRBJ1-1,CAINSGGETEAFF,TGTGCCATCAATTCGGGGGGCGAAACTGAAGCTTTCTTT
-,-,TRBV2,TRBJ1-1,CASSEAPGNTEAFF,TGTGCCAGCAGTGAAGCGCCGGGTAACACTGAAGCTTTCTTT
TRBD1,-,TRBV5-4,TRBJ2-4,CASSLGDRVMNIQYF,TGTGCCAGCAGCTTGGGGGACAGGGTGATGAACATTCAGTACTTC
-,-,TRBV5-1,TRBJ2-1,CASSLWDLSNEQFF,TGCGCCAGCAGCTTGTGGGATCTTTCCAATGAGCAGTTCTTC
-,-,TRBV7-2,TRBJ1-2,CASIPTPDTSYGYTF,TGTGCCAGCATCCCAACCCCGGACACCAGCTATGGCTACACCTTC
TRBD1,-,TRBV6-5,TRBJ1-5,CASSLGQGPNQPQHF,TGTGCCAGCAGTCTCGGACAGGGACCCAATCAGCCCCAGCATTTT
-,-,TRBV6-5,TRBJ2-7,CASSAGQSYEQYF,TGTGCCAGCAGCGCCGGACAGTCCTACGAGCAGTACTTC
-,-,TRBV6-5,TRBJ1-1,CASRAGLSTEAFF,TGTGCCAGCAGGGCAGGGTTGAGCACTGAAGCTTTCTTT
-,-,TRBV19,TRBJ1-2,CASSEQGSGLYGYTF,TGTGCCAGTAGTGAACAGGGTTCGGGGCTTTATGGCTACACCTTC
TRBD1,-,TRBV15,TRBJ2-7,CATSPGTGTYEQYF,TGTGCCACCAGCCCCGGGACAGGGACCTACGAGCAGTACTTC
-,-,TRBV6-5,TRBJ2-2,CASRSFSWELFF,TGTGCCAGCAGGTCGTTTTCCTGGGAGCTGTTTTTT
-,-,TRBV5-1,TRBJ1-2,CASSLSPTGYGYTF,TGCGCCAGCAGCTTGTCACCGACGGGCTATGGCTACACCTTC
TRBD1,-,TRBV29-1,TRBJ2-1,CSVRTGEQFF,TGCAGCGTCAGGACAGGCGAGCAGTTCTTC
-,-,TRBV4-3,TRBJ2-7,CASSRQTFGEQYF,TGCGCCAGCAGCCGACAGACTTTCGGGGAGCAGTACTTC
-,-,TRBV6-5,TRBJ1-1,CASSLTTRTLAFF,TGTGCCAGCAGCCTCACGACGAGAACCTTAGCTTTCTTT
-,-,TRBV5-1,TRBJ2-2,CASSLEGFRNTGELFF,TGCGCCAGCAGCTTAGAGGGTTTCAGAAACACCGGGGAGCTGTTTTTT
-,-,TRBV30,TRBJ1-5,CAWSVGQINQPQHF,TGTGCCTGGAGTGTAGGACAGATCAATCAGCCCCAGCATTTT
-,-,TRBV6-6,TRBJ2-3,CASSRDLRNTQYF,TGTGCCAGCAGCCGCGATTTAAGAAATACGCAGTATTTT
-,-,TRBV5-1,TRBJ1-1,CASSSQENTEAFF,TGCGCCAGCAGCTCTCAAGAGAACACTGAAGCTTTCTTT
-,-,TRBV30,TRBJ2-1,CAWATRHEQFF,TGTGCCTGGGCCACTCGGCATGAGCAGTTCTTC
-,-,TRBV29-1,TRBJ2-7,CSVGTSYEQYF,TGCAGCGTTGGAACCTCCTACGAGCAGTACTTC
-,-,TRBV6-6,TRBJ2-1,CASRSATGSDEQFF,TGTGCCAGCAGATCCGCAACGGGTTCAGATGAGCAGTTCTTC
-,once,TRBV30,TRBJ2-7,CAWGGGERLEQYF,TGTGCCTGGGGGGGCGGGGAGCGGCTCGAGCAGTACTTC
TRBD1,-,TRBV7-2,TRBJ2-1,CASSLTTGSSEQFF,TGTGCCAGCAGCTTAACGACAGGGTCCAGTGAGCAGTTCTTC
-,-,TRBV14,TRBJ2-3,CASTRGSSTDTQYF,TGTGCCAGCACCCGCGGTTCTAGCACAGATACGCAGTATTTT